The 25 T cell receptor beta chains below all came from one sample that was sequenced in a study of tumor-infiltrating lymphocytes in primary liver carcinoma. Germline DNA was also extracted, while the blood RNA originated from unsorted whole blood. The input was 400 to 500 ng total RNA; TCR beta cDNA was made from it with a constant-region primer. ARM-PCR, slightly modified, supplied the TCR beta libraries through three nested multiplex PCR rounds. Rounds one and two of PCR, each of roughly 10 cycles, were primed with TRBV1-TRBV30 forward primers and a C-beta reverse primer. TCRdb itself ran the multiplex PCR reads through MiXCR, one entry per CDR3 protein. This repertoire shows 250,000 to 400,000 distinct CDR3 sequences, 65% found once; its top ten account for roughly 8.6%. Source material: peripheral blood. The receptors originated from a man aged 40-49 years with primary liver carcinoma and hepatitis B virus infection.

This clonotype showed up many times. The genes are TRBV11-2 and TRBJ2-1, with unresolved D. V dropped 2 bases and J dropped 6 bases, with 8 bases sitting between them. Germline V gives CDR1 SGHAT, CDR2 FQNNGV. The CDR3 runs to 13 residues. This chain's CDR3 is CASSLQPINEQFF. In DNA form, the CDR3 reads TGTGCCAGCAGCTTACAGCCCATCAATGAGCAGTTCTTC.

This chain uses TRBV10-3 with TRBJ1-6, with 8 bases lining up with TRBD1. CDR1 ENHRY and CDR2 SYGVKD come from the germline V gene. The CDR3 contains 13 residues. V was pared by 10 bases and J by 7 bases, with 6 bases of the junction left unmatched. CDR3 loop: CATKQGVNSPLHF. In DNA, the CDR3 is TGTGCCACGAAACAGGGGGTAAATTCACCCCTCCACTTT.

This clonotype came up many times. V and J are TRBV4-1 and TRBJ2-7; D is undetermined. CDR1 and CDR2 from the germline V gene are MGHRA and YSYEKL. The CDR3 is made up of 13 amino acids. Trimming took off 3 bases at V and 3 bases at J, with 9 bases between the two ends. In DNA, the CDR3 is TGCGCCAGCAGCCACCTGACTGGCTACGAGCAGTACTTC. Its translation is CASSHLTGYEQYF.

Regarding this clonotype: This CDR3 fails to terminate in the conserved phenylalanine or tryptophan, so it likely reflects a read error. The CDR3 sequence is CASSLRPDGSRLAPSHEQYL. The CDR3 bases are TGTGCCAGCAGCCTCCGCCCTGACGGGAGTCGACTAGCGCCGTCACACGAGCAGTACTTA. The rearrangement joins TRBV7-8 to TRBJ2-7; the match to TRBD2 covers 8 bases. The germline V gene has CDR1 SGHVS and CDR2 FQNEAQ. V dropped 5 bases and J dropped 5; count of bases not matched to a gene: 26. The CDR3 is 20 amino acids.

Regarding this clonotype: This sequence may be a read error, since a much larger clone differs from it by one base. The DNA of the CDR3 is TGCAGCGCTGAAGATGGACAGGGCACTGAAGCTTTCTTT. Translating gives CSAEDGQGTEAFF. The gene calls are TRBV29-1 and TRBJ1-1; 8 bases align to TRBD1. The CDR3 has 13 residues. CDR1 and CDR2 from the germline V gene are SQVTM and ANQGSEA.

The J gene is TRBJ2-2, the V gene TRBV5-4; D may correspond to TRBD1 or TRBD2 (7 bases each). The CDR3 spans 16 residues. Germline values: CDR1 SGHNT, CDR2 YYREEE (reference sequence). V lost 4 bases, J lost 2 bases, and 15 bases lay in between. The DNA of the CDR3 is TGTGCCAGCAGCGGGGGGAGGGGGCGTAACACCGGGGAGCTGTTTTTT. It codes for CASSGGRGRNTGELFF.

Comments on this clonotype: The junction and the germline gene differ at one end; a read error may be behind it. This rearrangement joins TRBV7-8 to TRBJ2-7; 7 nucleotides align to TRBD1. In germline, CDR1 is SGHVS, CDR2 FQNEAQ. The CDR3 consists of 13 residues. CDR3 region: CARSLDREREQYF. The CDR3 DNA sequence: TGTGCCAGGAGCTTAGACAGGGAGAGAGAGCAGTACTTC.

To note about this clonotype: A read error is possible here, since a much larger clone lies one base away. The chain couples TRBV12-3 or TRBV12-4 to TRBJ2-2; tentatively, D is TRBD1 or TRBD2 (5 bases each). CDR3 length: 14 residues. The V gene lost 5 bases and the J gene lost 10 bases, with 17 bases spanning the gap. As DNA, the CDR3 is TGTGCCAGCAGTGTTCAGGGAGCCGCCGTGGAGCTGTTTTTT. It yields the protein CASSVQGAAVELFF.

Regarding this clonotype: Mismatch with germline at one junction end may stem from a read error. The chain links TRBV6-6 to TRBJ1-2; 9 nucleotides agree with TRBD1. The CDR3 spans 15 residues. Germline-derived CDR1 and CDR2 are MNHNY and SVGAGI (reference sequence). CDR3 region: CANSYSGTGSYGYTF. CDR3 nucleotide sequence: TGTGCCAACAGTTACTCGGGGACAGGGAGCTATGGCTACACCTTC.

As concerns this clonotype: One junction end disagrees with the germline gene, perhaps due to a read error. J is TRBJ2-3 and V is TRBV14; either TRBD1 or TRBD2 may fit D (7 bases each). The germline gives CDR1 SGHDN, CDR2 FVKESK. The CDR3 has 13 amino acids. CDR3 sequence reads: CASSRSGTDTQCF. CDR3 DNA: TGCGCCAGCAGCCGAAGCGGGACAGATACGCAGTGTTTT.

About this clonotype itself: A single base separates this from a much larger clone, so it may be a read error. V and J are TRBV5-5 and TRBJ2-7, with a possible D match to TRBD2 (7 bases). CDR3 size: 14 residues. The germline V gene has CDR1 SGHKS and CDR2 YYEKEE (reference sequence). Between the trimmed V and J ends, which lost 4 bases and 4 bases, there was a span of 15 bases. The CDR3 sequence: CASSATRGAYEQYF. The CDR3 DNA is TGTGCCAGCAGCGCGACCCGGGGGGCGTACGAGCAGTACTTC.

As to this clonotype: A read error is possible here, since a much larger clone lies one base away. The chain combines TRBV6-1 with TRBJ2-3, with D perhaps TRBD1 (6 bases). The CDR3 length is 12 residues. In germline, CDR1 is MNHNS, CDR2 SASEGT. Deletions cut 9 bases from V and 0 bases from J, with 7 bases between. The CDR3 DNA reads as TGTGCCAGTGGACAGAGCACAGATACGCAGTATTTT. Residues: CASGQSTDTQYF.

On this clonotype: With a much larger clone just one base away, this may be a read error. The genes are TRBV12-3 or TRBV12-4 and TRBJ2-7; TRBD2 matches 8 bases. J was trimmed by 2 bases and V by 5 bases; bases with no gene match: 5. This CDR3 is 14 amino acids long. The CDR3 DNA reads TGTGCCAGCAGTAAGGCGGGAGGCCCCTACGAGCAGTACTTC. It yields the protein CASSKAGGPYEQYF.

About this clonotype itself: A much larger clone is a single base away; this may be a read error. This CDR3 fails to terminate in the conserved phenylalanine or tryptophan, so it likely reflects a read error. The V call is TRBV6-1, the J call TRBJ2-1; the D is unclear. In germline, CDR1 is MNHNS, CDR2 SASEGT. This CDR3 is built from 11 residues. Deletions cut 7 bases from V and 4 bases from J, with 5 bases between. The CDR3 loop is CASIGYNEQFL. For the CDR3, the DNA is TGTGCCAGCATCGGGTACAATGAGCAGTTCTTA.

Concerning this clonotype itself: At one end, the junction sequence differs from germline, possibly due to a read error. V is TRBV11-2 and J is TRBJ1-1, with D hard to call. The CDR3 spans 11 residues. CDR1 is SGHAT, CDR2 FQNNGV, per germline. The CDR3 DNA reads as TGTGCCAGCAACTTTTTAACTGAAACTTTCTTT. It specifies CASNFLTETFF.

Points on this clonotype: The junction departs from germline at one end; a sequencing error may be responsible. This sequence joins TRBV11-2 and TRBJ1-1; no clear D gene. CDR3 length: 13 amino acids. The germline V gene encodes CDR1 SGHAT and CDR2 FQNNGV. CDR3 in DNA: TGTGCCAGCAGCTTAGATTTGGCAACTGAAGCTTCCTTT. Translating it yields CASSLDLATEASF.

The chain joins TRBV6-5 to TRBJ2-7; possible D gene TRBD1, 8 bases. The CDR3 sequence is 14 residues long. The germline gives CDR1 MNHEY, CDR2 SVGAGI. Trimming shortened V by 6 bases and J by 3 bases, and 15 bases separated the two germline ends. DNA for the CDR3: TGTGCCAGCAGACCGACAGGGGACTACTACGAGCAGTACTTC. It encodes CASRPTGDYYEQYF.

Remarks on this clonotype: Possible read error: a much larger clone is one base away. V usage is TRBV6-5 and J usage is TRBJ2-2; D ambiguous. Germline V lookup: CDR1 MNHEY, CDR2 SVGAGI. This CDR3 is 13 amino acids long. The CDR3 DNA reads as TGTGTCAGCAGCCCCACTCTTACCGGGGAGCTGTTTTTT. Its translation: CVSSPTLTGELFF.

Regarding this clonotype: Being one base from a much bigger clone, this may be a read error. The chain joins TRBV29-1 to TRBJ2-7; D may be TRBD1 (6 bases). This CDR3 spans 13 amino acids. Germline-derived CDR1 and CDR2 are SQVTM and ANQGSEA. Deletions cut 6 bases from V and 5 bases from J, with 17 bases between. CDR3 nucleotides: TGCAGCGTCGACAGGAGGCTAGGTAACGAGCAGTACTTC. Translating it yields CSVDRRLGNEQYF.

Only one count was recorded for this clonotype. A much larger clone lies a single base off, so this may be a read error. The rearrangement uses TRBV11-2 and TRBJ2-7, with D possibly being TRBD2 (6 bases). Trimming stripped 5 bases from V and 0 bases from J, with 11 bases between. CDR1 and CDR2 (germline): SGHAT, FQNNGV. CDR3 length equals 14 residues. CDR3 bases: TGTGCCAGCAGCCGATGGACTAACTCCTACGAGCAGTACTTC. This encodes CASSRWTNSYEQYF.

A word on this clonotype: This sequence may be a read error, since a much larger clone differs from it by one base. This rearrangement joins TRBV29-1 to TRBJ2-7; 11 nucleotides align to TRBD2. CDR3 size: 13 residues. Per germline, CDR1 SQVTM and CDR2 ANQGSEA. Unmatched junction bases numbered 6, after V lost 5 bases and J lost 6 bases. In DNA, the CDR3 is TGCAGCGTTCTTAGCGGGAGGGCGAGCGAGCAGTACTTC. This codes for CSVLSGRASEQYF.

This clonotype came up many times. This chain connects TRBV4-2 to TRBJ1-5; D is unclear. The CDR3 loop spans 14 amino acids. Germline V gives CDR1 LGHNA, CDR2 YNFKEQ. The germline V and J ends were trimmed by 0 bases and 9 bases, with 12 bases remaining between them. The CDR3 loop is CASSQEWGPGPQHF. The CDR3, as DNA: TGTGCCAGCAGCCAAGAGTGGGGTCCAGGGCCCCAGCATTTT.

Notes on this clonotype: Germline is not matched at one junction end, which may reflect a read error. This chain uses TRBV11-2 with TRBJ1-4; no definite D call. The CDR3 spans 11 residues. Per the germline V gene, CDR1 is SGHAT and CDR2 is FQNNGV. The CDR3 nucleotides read TGTGCCAGCATCTTAAGAGCAAAACTGTTTTTT. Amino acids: CASILRAKLFF.

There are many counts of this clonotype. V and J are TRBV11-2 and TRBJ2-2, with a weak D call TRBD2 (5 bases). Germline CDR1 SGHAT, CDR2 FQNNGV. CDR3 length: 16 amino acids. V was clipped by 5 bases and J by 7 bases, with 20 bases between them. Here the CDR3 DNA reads TGTGCCAGCAGCCCGGTGGAGCCGGGATTAGTCGGGGAGCTGTTTTTT. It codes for CASSPVEPGLVGELFF.

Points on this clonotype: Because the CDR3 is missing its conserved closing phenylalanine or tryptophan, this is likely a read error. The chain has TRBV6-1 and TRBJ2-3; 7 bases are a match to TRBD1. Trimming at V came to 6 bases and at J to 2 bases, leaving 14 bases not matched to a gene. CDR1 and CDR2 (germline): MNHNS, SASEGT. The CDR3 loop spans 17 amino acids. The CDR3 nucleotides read TGTGCCAGCAGCAGACAGGGACGCTCGGAATTCACAGATACGCAGTATTAT. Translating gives CASSRQGRSEFTDTQYY.